The text below deals with one T cell receptor beta chain. PCR was performed a second time for about 7 to 11 cycles using a sample-barcoded 5' primer and a J-beta primer mix. TCRdb recomputed calls from the 5' RACE reads with MiXCR, one row per CDR3 protein. This sample has hundreds of thousands of distinct CDR3 sequences, with more than 45% found just once. The sample is drawn from a study of blood T cells in healthy people across ages. V was clipped by 8 bases and J by 1 base, with 14 bases between them. Per germline, CDR1 MGHRA and CDR2 YSYEKL. The length of the CDR3 is 14 residues. PBMCs numbering at least 6.5 million were isolated per sample.

The chain recombines TRBV4-1 with TRBJ2-5; D unclear. The receptor's source is a woman of 80 years or more in good health. Sample: blood. The CDR3 reads CASAREPGQETQYF. The CDR3 nucleotides read TGCGCCAGCGCTAGGGAACCGGGCCAAGAGACCCAGTACTTC.